What follows are 27 T cell receptor beta chains derived from one specimen sequenced in a study of T-cell reconstitution after alpha-beta-depleted transplantation in children. Researchers prepared the TCRbeta library using unique molecular identifiers, the study reports. TCRdb reprocessed the PCR reads via MiXCR and lists one record per CDR3 protein. The repertoire holds some 640,000 distinct CDR3 sequences, 16% seen once, with about 1.1% in the top ten. The sequencing here drew on PBMCs from the stem cell graft donor, taken from the stem cell graft. Receptors originate from a human donor who donated a stem cell graft to a child with acute myeloid leukemia.

This clonotype was seen many times. The V and J genes are TRBV6-5 and TRBJ2-1; D is undetermined. The CDR3 sequence is 14 residues long. In germline, CDR1 is MNHEY, CDR2 SVGAGI. The germline V and J ends were trimmed by 6 bases and 8 bases, with 17 bases remaining between them. The CDR3 DNA reads TGTGCCAGCAGAACCCCGTTGCAGATCCATGAGCAGTTCTTC. Its translation is CASRTPLQIHEQFF.

This clonotype has more than one count but fewer than ten. The chain uses TRBV29-1 and TRBJ2-2; 8 nucleotides align to TRBD1. With V trimmed by 1 base and J by 2 bases, 3 bases remained unmatched. This CDR3 spans 15 amino acids. Germline V lookup: CDR1 SQVTM, CDR2 ANQGSEA. This CDR3 reads CSVEATGVNTGELFF. Here the CDR3 DNA reads TGCAGCGTTGAAGCGACAGGGGTCAACACCGGGGAGCTGTTTTTT.

The CDR3 here is CSARDPGKGITGELFF. The CDR3 coding sequence is TGCAGTGCTAGAGATCCCGGGAAGGGGATAACCGGGGAGCTGTTTTTT. The V call is TRBV20-1, the J call TRBJ2-2, with D possibly called TRBD1 or TRBD2 (5 bases each). Germline CDR1 reads DFQATT; CDR2 reads SNEGSKA (reference sequence). Trimming left V 0 bases short and J 5 bases short, with 16 bases between. The CDR3 covers 16 residues.

This clonotype was observed a few times. This chain joins TRBV7-9 and TRBJ1-1, with D possibly being TRBD1 (5 bases). The CDR3 extends over 15 amino acids. Looked up from germline, CDR1 is SEHNR and CDR2 is FQNEAQ (reference sequence). V lost 3 bases to trimming and J lost 5 bases, with 16 bases between them. The DNA for the CDR3 is TGTGCCAGCAGCTTGACTGGCCGCTCAGGGACTGAAGCTTTCTTT. This sequence encodes CASSLTGRSGTEAFF.

On this clonotype itself: A much more abundant neighbour one base away suggests this may be a read error. The rearrangement uses TRBV6-1 and TRBJ2-5, with TRBD1 as a possible D gene (5 bases). Germline V lookup: CDR1 MNHNS, CDR2 SASEGT. The V and J ends lost 7 bases and 6 bases respectively, with 18 bases between them. This CDR3 has 14 amino acids. The CDR3 loop is CASNNSPGRKTQYF. The CDR3 region has the DNA TGTGCCAGCAACAATTCCCCAGGGCGGAAGACCCAGTACTTC.

This clonotype has a count of ten or more. CDR3 sequence: CSARSRQGTNTEAFF. In DNA form, the CDR3 reads TGCAGTGCTAGATCCCGACAGGGGACCAACACTGAAGCTTTCTTT. The chain combines TRBV20-1 with TRBJ1-1; 8 bases fit TRBD1. CDR3 length equals 15 residues. Germline assignment: CDR1 DFQATT and CDR2 SNEGSKA (reference sequence). V lost 2 bases and J lost 2; bases outside the gene matches: 7.

The V gene is TRBV12-5, the J gene TRBJ2-5; D possibly corresponds to TRBD2 (5 bases). V was clipped by 6 bases and J by 2 bases, with 16 bases between them. CDR3 length: 15 amino acids. CDR1 is LGHNT, CDR2 FRNRAP, per germline. The DNA of the CDR3 is TGTGCTAGTGGGCTCGACTATGGCGCTCAAGAGACCCAGTACTTC. Encoded protein: CASGLDYGAQETQYF. Variable domain in full (rest from reference TRBV12-5 and TRBJ2-5): DARVTQTPRHKVTEMGQEVTMRCQPILGHNTVFWYRQTMMQGLELLAYFRNRAPLDDSGMPKDRFSAEMPDATLATLKIQPSEPRDSAVYFCASGLDYGAQETQYFGPGTRLLVL.

Ten or more counts support this clonotype. J is TRBJ2-5 and V is TRBV20-1; TRBD2 aligns across 12 bases. Germline V gives CDR1 DFQATT, CDR2 SNEGSKA (reference sequence). Trimming cost V 5 bases and J 2 bases; bases outside gene matches: 6. The CDR3 consists of 15 residues. The chain's CDR3 is CSALTSGGHQETQYF. In DNA, the CDR3 is TGCAGTGCTCTTACTAGCGGGGGGCATCAAGAGACCCAGTACTTC.

The chain combines TRBV6-1 with TRBJ2-5; 11 bases are shared with TRBD2. The CDR3 loop spans 16 amino acids. V lost 1 base, J lost 2 bases, and 3 bases stayed unmatched. The germline gives CDR1 MNHNS, CDR2 SASEGT. In DNA form, the CDR3 reads TGTGCCAGCAGTGAAGATCCTAGCGGGGGGCAAGAGACCCAGTACTTC. It is translated as CASSEDPSGGQETQYF.

This clonotype was observed a handful of times. CDR3 DNA: TGTGCCAGCAGCCCTAGCTATATAGGCGCAGATGACGAAGCTTTCTTT. This gives the protein CASSPSYIGADDEAFF. This chain connects TRBV11-2 to TRBJ1-1; D gene unclear. The CDR3 runs to 16 residues. The V and J ends lost 5 bases and 8 bases respectively, with 24 bases between them. Germline assignment: CDR1 SGHAT and CDR2 FQNNGV.

In its sample, this clonotype was seen many times. The chain recombines TRBV29-1 with TRBJ2-5; 10 bases line up with TRBD1. J gave up 5 bases and V 7 bases, and 4 bases lay outside the gene matches. Germline-derived CDR1 and CDR2 are SQVTM and ANQGSEA. The CDR3 consists of 12 residues. This CDR3 is CSAGTGDETQYF. The CDR3 coding sequence is TGCAGCGCCGGGACAGGGGACGAGACCCAGTACTTC.

This clonotype was observed many times. The chain combines TRBV20-1 with TRBJ1-3, with D perhaps TRBD1 (5 bases). Germline loops: CDR1 DFQATT, CDR2 SNEGSKA (reference sequence). The CDR3 length is 12 residues. The V gene lost 6 bases and the J gene lost 2 bases, with 8 bases spanning the gap. CDR3 in amino acids: CSAPGAGNTIYF. For the CDR3, the DNA is TGCAGTGCCCCGGGGGCTGGAAACACCATATATTTT.

The table lists this clonotype with many counts. V and J are TRBV20-1 and TRBJ1-1, with 8 bases fitting TRBD1. The CDR3 has 14 amino acids. The V gene end was trimmed by 0 bases and the J gene end by 10 bases; junction bases not matched to a gene: 10. Looked up from germline, CDR1 is DFQATT and CDR2 is SNEGSKA (reference sequence). DNA for the CDR3: TGCAGTGCTAGAGATCAAGGGGGGACAGGAGCAGCTTTCTTT. Protein sequence: CSARDQGGTGAAFF.

This clonotype was seen at least ten times. This chain links TRBV5-1 with TRBJ1-1; D is ambiguous. There are 14 residues in the CDR3. Germline assignment: CDR1 SGHRS and CDR2 YFSETQ. With 3 bases removed from V and 1 base from J, the gap between germline ends came to 10 bases. The DNA for the CDR3 is TGCGCCAGCAGCTGGCTGACAAAGAACACTGAAGCTTTCTTT. Protein product: CASSWLTKNTEAFF.

This clonotype came up once. The rearrangement links TRBV11-3 to TRBJ2-3, with 13 bases that match TRBD2. The CDR3 totals 17 residues. Losses at the gene ends were 1 base for V and 5 bases for J; bases not matched to a gene: 6. Germline V gives CDR1 SGHNT, CDR2 YENEEA. The CDR3 DNA sequence: TGTGCCAGCAGCTTAGGAGATGGGACTAGCGGGATAGATACGCAGTATTTT. It is translated as CASSLGDGTSGIDTQYF.

The chain employs TRBV20-1 and TRBJ2-5; D unclear. The V end was cut by 3 bases, the J end by 2 bases, with 10 bases between. CDR1 is DFQATT and CDR2 is SNEGSKA in the germline V gene (reference sequence). This CDR3 spans 13 amino acids. CDR3 nucleotide sequence: TGCAGTGCTAGTGGCGCGGATCAAGAGACCCAGTACTTC. It is translated as CSASGADQETQYF.

The chain uses TRBV5-1 and TRBJ1-1, with D tentatively TRBD1 (5 bases). The germline gives CDR1 SGHRS, CDR2 YFSETQ. This CDR3 contains 13 residues. V lost 0 bases and J lost 7, with 10 bases in between. The CDR3: CASSLGGGYEAFF. Here the CDR3 DNA reads TGCGCCAGCAGCTTGGGGGGCGGATATGAAGCTTTCTTT.

This clonotype has a count of ten or more. The rearrangement uses TRBV20-1 and TRBJ1-5; D is undetermined. The CDR3 extends over 13 amino acids. V lost 3 bases, J lost 4 bases, and 10 bases lay in between. CDR1 DFQATT and CDR2 SNEGSKA come from the germline V gene (reference sequence). CDR3 DNA: TGCAGTGCTAGCGGCGGAGGAAATCAGCCCCAGCATTTT. The encoded protein is CSASGGGNQPQHF.

This clonotype came up a few times. The chain recombines TRBV6-2 or TRBV6-3 with TRBJ2-1, with TRBD2 as a possible D gene (5 bases). The CDR3 spans 16 residues. V was cut by 7 bases and J by 4 bases, with 20 bases left in between. CDR1 is MNHEY, CDR2 SVGEGT, per germline. CDR3: CASNSVRRAKYNEQFF. CDR3 coding DNA: TGTGCCAGCAATAGCGTTCGGCGGGCGAAGTACAATGAGCAGTTCTTC.

The chain employs TRBV20-1 and TRBJ1-1; maybe TRBD1 (6 bases). Germline V gives CDR1 DFQATT, CDR2 SNEGSKA (reference sequence). This CDR3 comprises 15 residues. The V end lost 6 bases, the J end lost 4 bases, and 21 bases lay between the germline ends. CDR3 nucleotide sequence: TGCAGTGCCCCCTTTCGAGGGGGTGGAAGCACTGAAGCTTTCTTT. It yields the protein CSAPFRGGGSTEAFF.

The chain recombines TRBV28 with TRBJ2-5; TRBD1 aligns across 8 bases. Trimming cost V 3 bases and J 8 bases; bases outside gene matches: 8. CDR1 is MDHEN and CDR2 is SYDVKM in the germline V gene. This CDR3 has 14 amino acids. CDR3 bases: TGTGCCAGCAGTTTGAGGACAGGGCCTACAACCCAGTACTTC. This codes for CASSLRTGPTTQYF.

This clonotype was observed a handful of times. The genes are TRBV7-2 and TRBJ1-6; 7 bases map to TRBD1. The germline gives CDR1 SGHTA, CDR2 FQGNSA. This CDR3 comprises 16 residues. V trimming: 6 bases; J trimming: 6 bases; junction bases outside the gene matches: 11. CDR3: CASRRIPGQLNSPLHF. CDR3 DNA: TGTGCCAGCAGGCGAATTCCGGGACAGCTTAATTCACCCCTCCACTTT.

V and J are TRBV12-3 or TRBV12-4 and TRBJ2-4; D is perhaps TRBD2 (6 bases). Between the trimmed V and J ends, which lost 5 bases and 9 bases, there was a span of 17 bases. CDR3 length equals 14 residues. For the CDR3, the DNA is TGTGCCAGCAGTACCGGGCCTCCCGGGGGCATTCAGTACTTC. Translated: CASSTGPPGGIQYF.

This chain joins TRBV18 and TRBJ2-7; D is perhaps TRBD2 (6 bases). The V gene's germline CDR1 is KGHSH and CDR2 LQKENI. This CDR3 is built from 15 residues. V gave up 2 bases and J gave up 5 bases, with 16 bases separating them. As DNA, the CDR3 is TGTGCCAGCTCACCAAGTGCGGGGCTCCTAGACGAGCAGTACTTC. This sequence encodes CASSPSAGLLDEQYF.

This clonotype was observed many times. The chain has TRBV12-3 or TRBV12-4 and TRBJ2-2; D perhaps matches TRBD2 (6 bases). This CDR3 comprises 14 residues. V lost 0 bases, J lost 9 bases, and 11 bases lay in between. The CDR3 DNA is TGTGCCAGCAGTTTAGCGGGGACTCCCCGGGAGCTGTTTTTT. Translating gives CASSLAGTPRELFF.

This clonotype has ten or more counts. The chain uses TRBV5-1 and TRBJ2-7; D possibly uses TRBD1 or TRBD2 (5 bases each). Per the germline V gene, CDR1 is SGHRS and CDR2 is YFSETQ. Trimming left V 1 base short and J 4 bases short, with 15 bases between. The CDR3 extends over 15 amino acids. The CDR3 protein is CASSLFVGTVYEQYF. CDR3 bases: TGCGCCAGCAGCTTGTTCGTAGGGACGGTGTACGAGCAGTACTTC.

J is TRBJ2-6 and V is TRBV28; weak D call: TRBD1 (5 bases). The germline V gene has CDR1 MDHEN and CDR2 SYDVKM. V was cut by 0 bases and J by 0 bases, with 6 bases left in between. The CDR3 is 16 residues long. The CDR3 nucleotides are TGTGCCAGCAGTTTATGGACAGACTCTGGGGCCAACGTCCTGACTTTC. It codes for CASSLWTDSGANVLTF. The complete variable domain, with remaining parts taken from reference TRBV28 and TRBJ2-6, reads DVKVTQSSRYLVKRTGEKVFLECVQDMDHENMFWYRQDPGLGLRLIYFSYDVKMKEKGDIPEGYSVSREKKERFSLILESASTNQTSMYLCASSLWTDSGANVLTFGAGSRLTVL.